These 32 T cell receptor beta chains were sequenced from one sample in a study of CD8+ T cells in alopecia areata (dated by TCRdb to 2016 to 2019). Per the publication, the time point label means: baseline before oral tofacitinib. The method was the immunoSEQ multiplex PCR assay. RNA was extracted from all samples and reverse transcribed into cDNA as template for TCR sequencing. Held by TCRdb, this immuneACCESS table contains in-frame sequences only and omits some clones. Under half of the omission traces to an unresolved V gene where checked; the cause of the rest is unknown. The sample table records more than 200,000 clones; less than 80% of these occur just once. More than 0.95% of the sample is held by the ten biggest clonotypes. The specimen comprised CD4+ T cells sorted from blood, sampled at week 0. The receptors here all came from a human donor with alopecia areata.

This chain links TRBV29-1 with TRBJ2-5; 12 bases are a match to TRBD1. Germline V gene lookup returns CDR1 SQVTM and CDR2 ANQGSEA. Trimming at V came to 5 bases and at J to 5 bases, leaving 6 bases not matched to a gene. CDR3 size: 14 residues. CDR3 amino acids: CSVTGTGGVETQYF. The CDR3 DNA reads TGCAGCGTTACCGGGACAGGGGGCGTGGAGACCCAGTACTTC.

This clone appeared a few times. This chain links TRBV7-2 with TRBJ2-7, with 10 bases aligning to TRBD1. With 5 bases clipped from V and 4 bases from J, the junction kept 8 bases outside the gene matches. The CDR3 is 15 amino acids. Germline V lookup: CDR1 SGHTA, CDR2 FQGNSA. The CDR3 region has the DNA TGTGCCAGCAGCGCCCGGACAGGGGGATCTTACGAGCAGTACTTC. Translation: CASSARTGGSYEQYF.

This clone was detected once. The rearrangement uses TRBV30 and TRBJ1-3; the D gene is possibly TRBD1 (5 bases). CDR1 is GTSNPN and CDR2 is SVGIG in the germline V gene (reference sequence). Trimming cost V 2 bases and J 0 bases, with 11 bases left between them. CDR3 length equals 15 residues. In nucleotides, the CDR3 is TGTGCCTGGAGTCGTACGGGGCTCTCTGGAAACACCATATATTTT. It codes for CAWSRTGLSGNTIYF.

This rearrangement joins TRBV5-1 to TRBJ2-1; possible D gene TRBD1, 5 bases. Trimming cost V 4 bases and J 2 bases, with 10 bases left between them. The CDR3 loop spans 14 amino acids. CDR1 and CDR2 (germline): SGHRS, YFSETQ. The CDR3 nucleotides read TGCGCCAGCAGCGACAGCAATACCTACAATGAGCAGTTCTTC. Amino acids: CASSDSNTYNEQFF. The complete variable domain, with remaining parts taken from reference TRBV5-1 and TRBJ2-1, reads KAGVTQTPRYLIKTRGQQVTLSCSPISGHRSVSWYQQTPGQGLQFLFEYFSETQRNKGNFPGRFSGRQFSNSRSEMNVSTLELGDSALYLCASSDSNTYNEQFFGPGTRLTVL.

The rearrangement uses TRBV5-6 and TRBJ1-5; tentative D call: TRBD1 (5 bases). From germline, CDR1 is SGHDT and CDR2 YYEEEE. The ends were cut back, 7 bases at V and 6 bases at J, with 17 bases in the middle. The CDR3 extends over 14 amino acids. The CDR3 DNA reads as TGTGCCAGCTCTGGGCAGGGAGCATCTCAGCCCCAGCATTTT. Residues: CASSGQGASQPQHF.

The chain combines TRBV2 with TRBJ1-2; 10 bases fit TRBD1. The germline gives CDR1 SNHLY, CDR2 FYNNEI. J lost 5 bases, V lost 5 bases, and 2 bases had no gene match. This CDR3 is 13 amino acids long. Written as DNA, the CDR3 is TGTGCCAGCAGTCGGGACAGGGGATATGGCTACACCTTC. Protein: CASSRDRGYGYTF.

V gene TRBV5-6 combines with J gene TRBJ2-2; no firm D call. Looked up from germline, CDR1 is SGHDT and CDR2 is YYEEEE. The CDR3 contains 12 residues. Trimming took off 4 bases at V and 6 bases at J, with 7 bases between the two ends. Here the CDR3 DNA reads TGTGCCAGCAGCAGGGTAGCCGGGGAGCTGTTTTTT. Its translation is CASSRVAGELFF.

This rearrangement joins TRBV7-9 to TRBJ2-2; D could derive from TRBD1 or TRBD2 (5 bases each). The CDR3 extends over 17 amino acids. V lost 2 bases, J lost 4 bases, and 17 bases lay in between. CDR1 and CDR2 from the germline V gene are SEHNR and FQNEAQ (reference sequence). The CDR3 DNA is TGTGCCAGCAGCTTAAGTATGACGGGGACCCTCACCGGGGAGCTGTTTTTT. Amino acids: CASSLSMTGTLTGELFF.

CDR3 DNA: TGTGCCTGGGAAACAGGGGGAGGAAACACCATATATTTT. Translating it yields CAWETGGGNTIYF. The chain links TRBV30 to TRBJ1-3; 8 bases line up with TRBD1. V lost 5 bases, J lost 4 bases, and 4 bases stayed unmatched. Germline V CDR1 and CDR2: GTSNPN, SVGIG (reference sequence). The CDR3 length is 13 residues.

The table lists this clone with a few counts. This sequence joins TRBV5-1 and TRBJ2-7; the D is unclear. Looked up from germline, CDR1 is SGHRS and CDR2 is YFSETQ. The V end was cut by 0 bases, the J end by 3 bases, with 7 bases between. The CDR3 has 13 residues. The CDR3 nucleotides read TGCGCCAGCAGCTTGGAGCAGTTCTACGAGCAGTACTTC. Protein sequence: CASSLEQFYEQYF.

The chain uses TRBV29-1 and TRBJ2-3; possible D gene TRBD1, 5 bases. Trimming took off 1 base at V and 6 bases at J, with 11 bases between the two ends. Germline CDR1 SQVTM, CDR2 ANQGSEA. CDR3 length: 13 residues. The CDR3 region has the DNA TGCAGCGTTGAAGGGGGTCAGGGCGATACGCAGTATTTT. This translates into CSVEGGQGDTQYF.

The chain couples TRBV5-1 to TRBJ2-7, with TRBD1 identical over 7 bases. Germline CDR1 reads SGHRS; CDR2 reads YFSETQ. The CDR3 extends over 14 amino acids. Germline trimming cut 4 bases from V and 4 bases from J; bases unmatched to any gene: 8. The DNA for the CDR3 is TGCGCCAGCAGCGTGACAGGGTGGTCTTACGAGCAGTACTTC. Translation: CASSVTGWSYEQYF.

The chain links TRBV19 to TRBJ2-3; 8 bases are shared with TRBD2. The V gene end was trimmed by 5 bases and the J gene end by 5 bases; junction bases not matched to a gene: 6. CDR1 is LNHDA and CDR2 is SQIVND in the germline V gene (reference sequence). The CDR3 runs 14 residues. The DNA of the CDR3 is TGTGCCAGTAGTGCACCGGGGGGGCGAGATACGCAGTATTTT. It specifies CASSAPGGRDTQYF.

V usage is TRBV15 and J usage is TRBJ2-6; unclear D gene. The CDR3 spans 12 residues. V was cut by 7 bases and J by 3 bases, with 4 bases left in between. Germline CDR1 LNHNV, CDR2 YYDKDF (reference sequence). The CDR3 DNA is TGTGCCACCATGATTGGGGCCAACGTCCTGACTTTC. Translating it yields CATMIGANVLTF. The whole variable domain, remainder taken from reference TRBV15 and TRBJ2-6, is DAMVIQNPRYQVTQFGKPVTLSCSQTLNHNVMYWYQQKSSQAPKLLFHYYDKDFNNEADTPDNFQSRRPNTSFCFLDIRSPGLGDTAMYLCATMIGANVLTFGAGSRLTVL.

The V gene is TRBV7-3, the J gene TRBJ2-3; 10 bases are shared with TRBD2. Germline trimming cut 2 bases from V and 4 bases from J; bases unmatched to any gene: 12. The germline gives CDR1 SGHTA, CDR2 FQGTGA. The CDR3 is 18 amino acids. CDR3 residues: CASSLGPARAGGPDTQYF. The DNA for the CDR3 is TGTGCCAGCAGCTTAGGGCCCGCAAGAGCGGGGGGGCCAGATACGCAGTATTTT. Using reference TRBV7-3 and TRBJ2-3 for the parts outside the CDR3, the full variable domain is GAGVSQTPSNKVTEKGKYVELRCDPISGHTALYWYRQSLGQGPEFLIYFQGTGAADDSGLPNDRFFAVRPEGSVSTLKIQRTERGDSAVYLCASSLGPARAGGPDTQYFGPGTRLTVL.

The CDR3 region is CAISSGGKETQYF. CDR3 sequence (DNA): TGTGCCATCAGCTCGGGGGGGAAAGAGACCCAGTACTTC. The chain employs TRBV10-3 and TRBJ2-5; TRBD2 aligns across 8 bases. Trimming took 6 bases from V and 3 from J; bases not matched to a gene: 3. This CDR3 contains 13 residues. Germline loops: CDR1 ENHRY, CDR2 SYGVKD.

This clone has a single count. The DNA for the CDR3 is TGTGCCAGCAGCCAGGGGACTAGCGGGGAGACAGATACGCAGTATTTT. Protein: CASSQGTSGETDTQYF. This chain links TRBV4-2 with TRBJ2-3, with 13 positions matching TRBD2. Germline V lookup: CDR1 LGHNA, CDR2 YNFKEQ. The CDR3 runs 16 residues. The V gene end was trimmed by 3 bases and the J gene end by 3 bases; junction bases not matched to a gene: 3.

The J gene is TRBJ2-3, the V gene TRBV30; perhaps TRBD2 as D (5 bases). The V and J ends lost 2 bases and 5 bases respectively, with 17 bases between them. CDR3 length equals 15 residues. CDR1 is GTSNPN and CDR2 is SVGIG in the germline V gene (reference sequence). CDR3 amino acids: CAWSSGFYTGDTQYF. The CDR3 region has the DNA TGTGCCTGGAGTTCGGGGTTCTATACGGGAGATACGCAGTATTTT.

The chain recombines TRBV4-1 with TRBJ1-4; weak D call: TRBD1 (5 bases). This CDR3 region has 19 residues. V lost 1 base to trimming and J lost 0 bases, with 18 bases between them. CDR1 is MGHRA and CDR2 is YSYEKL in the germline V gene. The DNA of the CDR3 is TGCGCCAGCAGCCAAGGGACAACTCTTGTAACCGCAACTAATGAAAAACTGTTTTTT. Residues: CASSQGTTLVTATNEKLFF.

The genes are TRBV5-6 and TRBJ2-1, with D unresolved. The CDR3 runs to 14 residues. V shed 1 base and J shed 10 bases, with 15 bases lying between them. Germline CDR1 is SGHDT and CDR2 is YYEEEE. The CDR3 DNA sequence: TGTGCCAGCAGCTTGCGGGTTTACAAGGTGGAGCAGTTCTTC. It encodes CASSLRVYKVEQFF.

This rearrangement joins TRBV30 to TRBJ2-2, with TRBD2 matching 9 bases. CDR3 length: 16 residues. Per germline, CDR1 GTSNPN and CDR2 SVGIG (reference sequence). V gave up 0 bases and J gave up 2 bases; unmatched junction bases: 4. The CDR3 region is CAWSVSLAGNTGELFF. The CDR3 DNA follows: TGTGCCTGGAGTGTCAGCCTAGCGGGAAACACCGGGGAGCTGTTTTTT.

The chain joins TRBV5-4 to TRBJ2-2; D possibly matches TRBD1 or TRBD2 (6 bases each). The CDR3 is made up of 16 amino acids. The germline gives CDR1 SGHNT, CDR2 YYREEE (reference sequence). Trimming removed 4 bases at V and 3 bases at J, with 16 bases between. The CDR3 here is CASSPGRGAHTGELFF. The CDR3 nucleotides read TGTGCCAGCAGCCCTGGTAGGGGGGCGCACACCGGGGAGCTGTTTTTT.

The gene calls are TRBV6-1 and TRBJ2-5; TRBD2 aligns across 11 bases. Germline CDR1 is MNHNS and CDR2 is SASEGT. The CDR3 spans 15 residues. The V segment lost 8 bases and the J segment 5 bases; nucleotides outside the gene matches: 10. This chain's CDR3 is CASRSSSGGRETQYF. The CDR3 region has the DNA TGTGCCAGCCGAAGTTCTAGCGGGGGGCGGGAGACCCAGTACTTC.

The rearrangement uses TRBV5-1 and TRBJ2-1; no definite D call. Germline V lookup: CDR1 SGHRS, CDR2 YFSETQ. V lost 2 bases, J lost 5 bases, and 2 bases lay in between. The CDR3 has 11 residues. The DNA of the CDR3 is TGCGCCAGCAGCTTCCACAATGAGCAGTTCTTC. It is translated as CASSFHNEQFF.

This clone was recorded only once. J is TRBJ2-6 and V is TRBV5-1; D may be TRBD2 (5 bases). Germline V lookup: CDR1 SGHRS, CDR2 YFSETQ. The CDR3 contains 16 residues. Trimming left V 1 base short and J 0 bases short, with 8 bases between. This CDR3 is CASSLREISGANVLTF. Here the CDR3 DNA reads TGCGCCAGCAGCTTGAGGGAGATCTCTGGGGCCAACGTCCTGACTTTC. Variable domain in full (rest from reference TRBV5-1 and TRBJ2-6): KAGVTQTPRYLIKTRGQQVTLSCSPISGHRSVSWYQQTPGQGLQFLFEYFSETQRNKGNFPGRFSGRQFSNSRSEMNVSTLELGDSALYLCASSLREISGANVLTFGAGSRLTVL.

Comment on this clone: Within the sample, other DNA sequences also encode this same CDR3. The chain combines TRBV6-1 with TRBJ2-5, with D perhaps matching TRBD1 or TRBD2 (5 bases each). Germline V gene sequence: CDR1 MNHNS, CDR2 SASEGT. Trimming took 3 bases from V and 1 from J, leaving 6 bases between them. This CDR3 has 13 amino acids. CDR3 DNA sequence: TGTGCCAGCAGTGAGAGGGGCCAAGAGACCCAGTACTTC. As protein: CASSERGQETQYF.

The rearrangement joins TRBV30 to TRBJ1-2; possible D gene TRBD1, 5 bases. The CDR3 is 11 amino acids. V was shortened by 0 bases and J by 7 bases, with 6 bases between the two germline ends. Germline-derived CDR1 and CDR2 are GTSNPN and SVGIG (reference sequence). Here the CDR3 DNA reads TGTGCCTGGAGTGTAGGGGTTGGCTACACCTTC. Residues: CAWSVGVGYTF.

CDR3 sequence reads: CSAQTSPGETQYF. The CDR3 DNA reads as TGCAGCGCACAGACTAGTCCGGGGGAGACCCAGTACTTC. The chain joins TRBV29-1 to TRBJ2-5; tentatively, D is TRBD2 (6 bases). CDR1 is SQVTM and CDR2 is ANQGSEA in the germline V gene. This CDR3 contains 13 residues. The V end was cut by 7 bases, the J end by 5 bases, with 17 bases between.

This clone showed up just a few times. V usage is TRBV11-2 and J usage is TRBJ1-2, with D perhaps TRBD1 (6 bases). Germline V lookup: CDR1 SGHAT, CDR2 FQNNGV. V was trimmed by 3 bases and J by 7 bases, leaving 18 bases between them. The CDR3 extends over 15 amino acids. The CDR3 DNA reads TGTGCCAGCAGCTTGCGGGGGGCTTTAGCGGGTGGCTACACCTTC. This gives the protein CASSLRGALAGGYTF.

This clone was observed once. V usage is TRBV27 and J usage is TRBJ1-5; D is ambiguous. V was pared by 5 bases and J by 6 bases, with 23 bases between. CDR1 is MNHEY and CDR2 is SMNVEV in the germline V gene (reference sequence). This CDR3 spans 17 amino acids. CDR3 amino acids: CASSHHLDTVSRQPQHF. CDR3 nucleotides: TGTGCCAGCAGTCACCACCTAGACACAGTGAGTCGTCAGCCCCAGCATTTT.

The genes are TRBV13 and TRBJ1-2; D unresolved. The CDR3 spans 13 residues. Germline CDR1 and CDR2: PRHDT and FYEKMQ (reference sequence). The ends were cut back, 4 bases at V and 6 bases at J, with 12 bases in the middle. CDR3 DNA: TGTGCCAGCAGCTGGTCAAATCAGGATGGCTACACCTTC. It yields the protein CASSWSNQDGYTF.

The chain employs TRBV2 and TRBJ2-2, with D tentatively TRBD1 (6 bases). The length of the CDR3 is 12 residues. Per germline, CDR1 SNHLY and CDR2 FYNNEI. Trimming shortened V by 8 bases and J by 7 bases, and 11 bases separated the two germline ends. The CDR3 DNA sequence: TGTGCCAGCCACAGGGAAGGCGGGGAGCTGTTTTTT. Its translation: CASHREGGELFF.